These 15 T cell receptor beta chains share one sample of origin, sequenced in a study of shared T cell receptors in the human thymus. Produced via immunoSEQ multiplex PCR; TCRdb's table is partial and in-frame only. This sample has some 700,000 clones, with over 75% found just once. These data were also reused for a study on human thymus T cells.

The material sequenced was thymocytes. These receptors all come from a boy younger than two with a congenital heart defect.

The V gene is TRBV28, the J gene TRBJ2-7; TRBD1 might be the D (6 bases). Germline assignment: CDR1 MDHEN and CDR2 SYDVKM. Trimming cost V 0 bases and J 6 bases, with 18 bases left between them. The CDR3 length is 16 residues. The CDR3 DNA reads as TGTGCCAGCAGTTTATGCAAGGACTCAAAACAGGGCGAGCAGTACTTC. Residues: CASSLCKDSKQGEQYF. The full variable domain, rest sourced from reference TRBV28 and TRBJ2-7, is DVKVTQSSRYLVKRTGEKVFLECVQDMDHENMFWYRQDPGLGLRLIYFSYDVKMKEKGDIPEGYSVSREKKERFSLILESASTNQTSMYLCASSLCKDSKQGEQYFGPGTRLTVT.

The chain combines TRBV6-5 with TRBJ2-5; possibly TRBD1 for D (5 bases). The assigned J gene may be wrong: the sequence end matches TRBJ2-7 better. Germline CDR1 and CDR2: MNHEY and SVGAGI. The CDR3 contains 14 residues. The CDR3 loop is CASSYRQGFDEQYF. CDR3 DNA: TGTGCCAGCAGTTACAGGCAGGGCTTCGACGAGCAGTACTTC.

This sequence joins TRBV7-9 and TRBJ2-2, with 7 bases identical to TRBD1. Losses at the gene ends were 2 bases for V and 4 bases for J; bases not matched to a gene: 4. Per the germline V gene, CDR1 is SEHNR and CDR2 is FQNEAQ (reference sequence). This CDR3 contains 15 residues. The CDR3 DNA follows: TGTGCCAGCAGCTTACCAGGGGGTGTCACCGGGGAGCTGTTTTTT. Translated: CASSLPGGVTGELFF. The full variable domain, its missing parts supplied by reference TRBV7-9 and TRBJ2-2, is DTGVSQNPRHKITKRGQNVTFRCDPISEHNRLYWYRQTLGQGPEFLTYFQNEAQLEKSRLLSDRFSAERPKGSFSTLEIQRTEQGDSAMYLCASSLPGGVTGELFFGEGSRLTVL.

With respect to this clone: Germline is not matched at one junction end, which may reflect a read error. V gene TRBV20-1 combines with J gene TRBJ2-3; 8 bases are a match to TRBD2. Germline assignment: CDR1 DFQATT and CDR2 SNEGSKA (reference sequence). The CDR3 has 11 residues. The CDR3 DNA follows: TGCAGTGGTGGGGCGGGAGGCATCATTCCTTTT. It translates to CSGGAGGIIPF.

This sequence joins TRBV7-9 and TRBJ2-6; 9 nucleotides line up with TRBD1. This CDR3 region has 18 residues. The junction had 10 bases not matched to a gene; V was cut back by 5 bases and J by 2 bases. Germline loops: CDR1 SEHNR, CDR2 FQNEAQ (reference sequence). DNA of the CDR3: TGTGCCAGCAGCCCAGCTGGACAGGGGAAGGCTGGGGCCAACGTCCTGACTTTC. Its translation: CASSPAGQGKAGANVLTF.

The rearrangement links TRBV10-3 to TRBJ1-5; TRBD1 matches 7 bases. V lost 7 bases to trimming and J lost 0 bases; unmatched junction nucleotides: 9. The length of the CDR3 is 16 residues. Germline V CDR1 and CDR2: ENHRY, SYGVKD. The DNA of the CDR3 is TGTGCCATCACGGGACGACAGGGTTATAGCAATCAGCCCCAGCATTTT. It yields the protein CAITGRQGYSNQPQHF.

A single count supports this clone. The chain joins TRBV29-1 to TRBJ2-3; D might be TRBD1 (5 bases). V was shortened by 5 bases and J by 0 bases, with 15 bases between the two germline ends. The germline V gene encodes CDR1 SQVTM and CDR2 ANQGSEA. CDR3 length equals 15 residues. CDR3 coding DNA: TGCAGCGTTAAGGCAACAGGCACTAGCACAGATACGCAGTATTTT. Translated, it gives CSVKATGTSTDTQYF.

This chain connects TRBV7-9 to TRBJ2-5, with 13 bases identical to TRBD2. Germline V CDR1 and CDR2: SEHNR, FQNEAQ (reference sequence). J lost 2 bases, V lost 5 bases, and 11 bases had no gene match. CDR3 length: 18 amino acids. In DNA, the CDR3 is TGTGCCAGCAGCATCGGACTAGCGGGAGAGTCCGGACAAGAGACCCAGTACTTC. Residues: CASSIGLAGESGQETQYF.

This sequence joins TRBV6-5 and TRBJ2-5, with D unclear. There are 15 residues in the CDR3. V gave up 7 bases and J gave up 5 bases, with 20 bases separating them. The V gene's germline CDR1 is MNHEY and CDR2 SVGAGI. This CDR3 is CASTDGHLKAETQYF. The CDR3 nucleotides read TGTGCCAGCACCGATGGTCACCTCAAAGCGGAGACCCAGTACTTC.

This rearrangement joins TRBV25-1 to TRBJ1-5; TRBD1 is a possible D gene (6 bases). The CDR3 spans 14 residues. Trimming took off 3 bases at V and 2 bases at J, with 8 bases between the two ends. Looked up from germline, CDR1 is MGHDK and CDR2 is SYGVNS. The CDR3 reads CASSDEGGNQPQHF. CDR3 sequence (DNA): TGTGCCAGCAGTGATGAGGGGGGCAATCAGCCCCAGCATTTT.

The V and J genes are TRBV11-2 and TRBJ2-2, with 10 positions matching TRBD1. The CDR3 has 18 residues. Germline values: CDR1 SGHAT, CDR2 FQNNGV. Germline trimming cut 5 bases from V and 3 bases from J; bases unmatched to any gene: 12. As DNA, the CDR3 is TGTGCCAGCAGCGCATGTCCCGGGACAGGGGCCGACACCGGGGAGCTGTTTTTT. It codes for CASSACPGTGADTGELFF. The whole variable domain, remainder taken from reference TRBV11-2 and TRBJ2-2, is EAGVAQSPRYKIIEKRQSVAFWCNPISGHATLYWYQQILGQGPKLLIQFQNNGVVDDSQLPKDRFSAERLKGVDSTLKIQPAKLEDSAVYLCASSACPGTGADTGELFFGEGSRLTVL.

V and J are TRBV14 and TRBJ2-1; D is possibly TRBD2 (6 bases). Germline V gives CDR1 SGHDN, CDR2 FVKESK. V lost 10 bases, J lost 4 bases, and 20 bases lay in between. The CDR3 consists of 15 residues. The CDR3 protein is CATLRTGTEYNEQFF. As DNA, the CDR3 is TGTGCCACCCTACGGACCGGGACTGAATACAATGAGCAGTTCTTC.

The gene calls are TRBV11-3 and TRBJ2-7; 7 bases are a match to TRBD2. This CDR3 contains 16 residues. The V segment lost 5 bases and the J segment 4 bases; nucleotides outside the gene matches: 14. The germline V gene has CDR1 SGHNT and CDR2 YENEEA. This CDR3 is CASSPAPGGGEYEQYF. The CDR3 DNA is TGTGCCAGCAGCCCAGCTCCGGGAGGAGGGGAGTACGAGCAGTACTTC.

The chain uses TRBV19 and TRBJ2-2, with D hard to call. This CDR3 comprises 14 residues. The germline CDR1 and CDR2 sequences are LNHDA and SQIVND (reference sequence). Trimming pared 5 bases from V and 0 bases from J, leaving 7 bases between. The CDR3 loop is CASSYHTNTGELFF. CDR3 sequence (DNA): TGTGCCAGTAGTTACCACACGAACACCGGGGAGCTGTTTTTT.

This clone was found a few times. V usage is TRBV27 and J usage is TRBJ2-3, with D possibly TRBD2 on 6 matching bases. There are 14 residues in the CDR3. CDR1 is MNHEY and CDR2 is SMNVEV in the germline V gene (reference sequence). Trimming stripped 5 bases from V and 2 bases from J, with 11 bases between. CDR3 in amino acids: CASSLCGDTDTQYF. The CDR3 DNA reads TGTGCCAGCAGTCTTTGCGGGGACACAGATACGCAGTATTTT.